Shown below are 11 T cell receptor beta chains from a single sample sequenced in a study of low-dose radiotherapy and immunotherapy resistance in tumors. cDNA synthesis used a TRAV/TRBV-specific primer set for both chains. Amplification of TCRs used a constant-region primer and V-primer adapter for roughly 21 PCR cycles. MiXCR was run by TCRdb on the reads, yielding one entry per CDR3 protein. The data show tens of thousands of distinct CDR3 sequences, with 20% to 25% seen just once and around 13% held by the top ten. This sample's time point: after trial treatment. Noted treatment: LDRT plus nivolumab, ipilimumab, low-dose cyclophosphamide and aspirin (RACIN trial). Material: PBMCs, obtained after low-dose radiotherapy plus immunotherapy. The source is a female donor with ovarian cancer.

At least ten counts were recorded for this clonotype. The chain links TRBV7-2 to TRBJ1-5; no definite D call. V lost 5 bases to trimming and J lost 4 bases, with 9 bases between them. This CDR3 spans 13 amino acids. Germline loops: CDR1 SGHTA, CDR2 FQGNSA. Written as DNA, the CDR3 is TGTGCCAGCAGCCCCCGGCTTAATCAGCCCCAGCATTTT. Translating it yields CASSPRLNQPQHF.

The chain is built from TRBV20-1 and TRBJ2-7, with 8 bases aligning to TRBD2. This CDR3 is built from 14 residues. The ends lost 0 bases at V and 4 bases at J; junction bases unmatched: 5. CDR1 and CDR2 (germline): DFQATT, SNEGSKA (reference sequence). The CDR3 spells CSARDGTRAYEQYF. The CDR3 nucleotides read TGCAGTGCTAGAGACGGGACTAGAGCGTACGAGCAGTACTTC.

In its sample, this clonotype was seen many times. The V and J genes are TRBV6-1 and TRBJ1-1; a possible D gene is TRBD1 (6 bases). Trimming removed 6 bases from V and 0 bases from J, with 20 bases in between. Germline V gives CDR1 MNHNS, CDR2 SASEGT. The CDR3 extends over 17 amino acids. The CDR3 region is CASSREWGARLNTEAFF. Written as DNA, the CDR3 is TGTGCCAGCAGCCGCGAGTGGGGGGCTCGATTGAACACTGAAGCTTTCTTT.

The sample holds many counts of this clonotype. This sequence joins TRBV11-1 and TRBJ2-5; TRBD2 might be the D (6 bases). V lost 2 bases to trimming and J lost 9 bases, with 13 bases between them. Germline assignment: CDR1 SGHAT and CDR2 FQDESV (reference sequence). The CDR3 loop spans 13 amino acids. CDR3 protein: CASSLRDSAAQYF. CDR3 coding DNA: TGTGCCAGCAGCTTACGGGACTCCGCGGCCCAGTACTTC.

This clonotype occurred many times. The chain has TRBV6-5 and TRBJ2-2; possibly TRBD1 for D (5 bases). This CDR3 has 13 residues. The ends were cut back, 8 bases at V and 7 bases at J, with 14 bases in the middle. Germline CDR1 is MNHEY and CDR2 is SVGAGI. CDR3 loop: CASSPRQFGELFF. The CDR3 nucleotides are TGTGCCAGCTCGCCTAGACAGTTCGGGGAGCTGTTTTTT.

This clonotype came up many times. CDR3 in amino acids: CASSLDRYNSPLHF. In DNA form, the CDR3 reads TGCGCCAGCAGCTTGGACAGGTATAATTCACCCCTCCACTTT. V is TRBV5-1 and J is TRBJ1-6; TRBD1 is a possible D gene (5 bases). V was shortened by 0 bases and J by 4 bases, with 5 bases between the two germline ends. The CDR3 has 14 residues. Germline CDR1 SGHRS, CDR2 YFSETQ.

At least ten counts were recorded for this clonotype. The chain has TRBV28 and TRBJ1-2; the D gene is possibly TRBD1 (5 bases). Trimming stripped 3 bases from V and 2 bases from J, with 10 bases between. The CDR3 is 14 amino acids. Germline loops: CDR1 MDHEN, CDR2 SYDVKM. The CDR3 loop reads CASSLGGFNYGYTF. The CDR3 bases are TGTGCCAGCAGTTTGGGGGGGTTCAACTATGGCTACACCTTC.

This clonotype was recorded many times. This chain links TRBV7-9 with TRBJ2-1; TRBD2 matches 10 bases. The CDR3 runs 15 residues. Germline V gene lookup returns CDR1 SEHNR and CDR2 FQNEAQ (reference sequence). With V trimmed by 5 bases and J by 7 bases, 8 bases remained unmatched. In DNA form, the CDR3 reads TGTGCCAGCAGCCGCGGGGCTAGCGGGGGTAATGAGCAGTTCTTC. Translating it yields CASSRGASGGNEQFF.

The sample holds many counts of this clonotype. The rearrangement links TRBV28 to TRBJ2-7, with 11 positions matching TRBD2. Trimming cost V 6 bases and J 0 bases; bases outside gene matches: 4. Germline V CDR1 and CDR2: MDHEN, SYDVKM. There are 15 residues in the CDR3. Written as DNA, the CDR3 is TGTGCCAGCAGCACTAGCGGGGGCCTCTCCTACGAGCAGTACTTC. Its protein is CASSTSGGLSYEQYF.

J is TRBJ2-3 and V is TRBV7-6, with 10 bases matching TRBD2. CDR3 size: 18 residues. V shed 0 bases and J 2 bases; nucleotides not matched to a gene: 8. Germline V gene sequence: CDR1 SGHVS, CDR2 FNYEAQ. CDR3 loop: CASSLAQPSGSSTDTQYF. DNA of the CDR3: TGTGCCAGCAGCTTAGCGCAGCCTAGCGGGAGCTCCACAGATACGCAGTATTTT.

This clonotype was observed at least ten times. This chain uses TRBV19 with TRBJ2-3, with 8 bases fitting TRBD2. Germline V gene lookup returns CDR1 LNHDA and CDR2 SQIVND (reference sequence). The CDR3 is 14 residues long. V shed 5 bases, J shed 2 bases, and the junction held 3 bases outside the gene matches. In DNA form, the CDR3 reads TGTGCCAGTAGTCCGACTAGCGCCACAGATACGCAGTATTTT. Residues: CASSPTSATDTQYF.